Below are 5 T cell receptor beta chains sequenced from a single sample in a study of cytomegalovirus exposure and HLA in healthy donors. The assay was immunoSEQ multiplex PCR, and TCRdb's table has in-frame clones only and misses some. The sample lists more than 85,000 clones; about 95% were seen once. Sequenced sample: PBMCs. These receptor sequences come from a woman aged 18-35 years in good health and CMV-seronegative.

V usage is TRBV5-1 and J usage is TRBJ2-3, with 10 positions matching TRBD1. J was trimmed by 4 bases and V by 2 bases; bases with no gene match: 1. This CDR3 is built from 14 residues. Germline V gives CDR1 SGHRS, CDR2 YFSETQ. DNA for the CDR3: TGCGCCAGCAGCTTTGGACAGGGGGCAGATACGCAGTATTTT. It translates to CASSFGQGADTQYF.

This rearrangement joins TRBV19 to TRBJ2-1; 11 nucleotides agree with TRBD2. CDR3 length equals 14 residues. Germline values: CDR1 LNHDA, CDR2 SQIVND (reference sequence). Trimming took 8 bases from V and 4 from J; bases not matched to a gene: 4. CDR3 coding DNA: TGTGCCAGTCGACTAGCGGGGATTTACAATGAGCAGTTCTTC. It yields the protein CASRLAGIYNEQFF.

The chain combines TRBV30 with TRBJ1-4; perhaps TRBD1 as D (5 bases). Germline CDR1 and CDR2: GTSNPN and SVGIG (reference sequence). This CDR3 comprises 13 residues. Trimming pared 2 bases from V and 8 bases from J, leaving 12 bases between. CDR3: CAWSSRGGEKLFF. The CDR3 coding sequence is TGTGCCTGGAGTAGCCGGGGGGGGGAAAAACTGTTTTTT.

The V and J genes are TRBV7-9 and TRBJ2-7; the D gene is possibly TRBD2 (6 bases). The CDR3 contains 16 residues. Germline V gives CDR1 SEHNR, CDR2 FQNEAQ (reference sequence). V was shortened by 5 bases and J by 6 bases, with 23 bases between the two germline ends. The DNA of the CDR3 is TGTGCCAGCAGCCCGACCCAGGGACTTAAACAACTCGAGCAGTACTTC. It codes for CASSPTQGLKQLEQYF. Supplemented by reference TRBV7-9 and TRBJ2-7, the full variable domain reads DTGVSQNPRHKITKRGQNVTFRCDPISEHNRLYWYRQTLGQGPEFLTYFQNEAQLEKSRLLSDRFSAERPKGSFSTLEIQRTEQGDSAMYLCASSPTQGLKQLEQYFGPGTRLTVT.

This chain joins TRBV28 and TRBJ1-3; D remains ambiguous. Germline V gene sequence: CDR1 MDHEN, CDR2 SYDVKM. There are 16 residues in the CDR3. V was clipped by 6 bases and J by 0 bases, with 15 bases between them. The CDR3 region has the DNA TGTGCCAGCAGCCTCAGGACTCGCGCCTCTGGAAACACCATATATTTT. Amino acids: CASSLRTRASGNTIYF.